These 14 T cell receptor beta chains came from one sample sequenced in a study of cytomegalovirus exposure and HLA in healthy donors. Amplification used 60 Vbeta primers and 13 Jbeta primers. Profiled with immunoSEQ multiplex PCR; TCRdb holds only in-frame clones, not every one. This sample yields about 120,000 clones, of which about four fifths are seen a single time; roughly 2.2% belongs to the top ten. The material sequenced was PBMCs. These receptors were collected from a woman aged 40 to 50 in good health and CMV-seronegative.

This chain links TRBV4-3 with TRBJ2-7, with TRBD2 matching over 11 bases. CDR3 length equals 15 residues. Germline V gene data show CDR1 as LGHNA and CDR2 as YSLEER. The junction had 2 bases not matched to a gene; V was cut back by 1 base and J by 3 bases. The CDR3 sequence: CASSQGTSGYYEQYF. The CDR3, as DNA: TGCGCCAGCAGCCAAGGGACTAGCGGGTACTACGAGCAGTACTTC.

This clone was picked up one time. The chain couples TRBV15 to TRBJ2-5, with D tentatively TRBD1 (5 bases). Trimming removed 0 bases at V and 5 bases at J, with 10 bases between. Germline V lookup: CDR1 LNHNV, CDR2 YYDKDF (reference sequence). The CDR3 runs 14 residues. Here the CDR3 reads CATSREGVGETQYF. The CDR3 DNA sequence: TGTGCCACCAGCAGAGAAGGGGTAGGCGAGACCCAGTACTTC.

This clone occurred once. The V gene is TRBV19, the J gene TRBJ2-1; 14 bases match TRBD2. Per the germline V gene, CDR1 is LNHDA and CDR2 is SQIVND (reference sequence). This CDR3 has 16 residues. J was trimmed by 9 bases and V by 4 bases; bases with no gene match: 8. In DNA form, the CDR3 reads TGTGCCAGTAGTACCATCGAGACTAGCGGGAGGGTTGAGCAGTTCTTC. Protein: CASSTIETSGRVEQFF. The entire variable domain, with the rest obtained from reference TRBV19 and TRBJ2-1, is as follows: DGGITQSPKYLFRKEGQNVTLSCEQNLNHDAMYWYRQDPGQGLRLIYYSQIVNDFQKGDIAEGYSVSREKKESFPLTVTSAQKNPTAFYLCASSTIETSGRVEQFFGPGTRLTVL.

This clone was seen only once. The chain combines TRBV27 with TRBJ2-6; D is perhaps TRBD2 (5 bases). V was pared by 9 bases and J by 0 bases, with 15 bases between. Germline CDR1 reads MNHEY; CDR2 reads SMNVEV (reference sequence). This CDR3 is 16 amino acids long. This CDR3 reads CARRAAEYSGANVLTF. The DNA of the CDR3 is TGTGCCAGGAGGGCGGCGGAATACTCTGGGGCCAACGTCCTGACTTTC. The full variable domain, with the rest looked up from reference TRBV27 and TRBJ2-6, is EAQVTQNPRYLITVTGKKLTVTCSQNMNHEYMSWYRQDPGLGLRQIYYSMNVEVTDKGDVPEGYKVSRKEKRNFPLILESPSPNQTSLYFCARRAAEYSGANVLTFGAGSRLTVL.

V is TRBV28 and J is TRBJ2-1, with D unclear. The CDR3 consists of 10 residues. Germline CDR1 is MDHEN and CDR2 is SYDVKM. V lost 7 bases and J lost 10, with 8 bases in between. The CDR3 sequence: CASMRTEQFF. The DNA of the CDR3 is TGTGCCAGCATGAGAACGGAGCAGTTCTTC.

The J gene is TRBJ2-1, the V gene TRBV19, with TRBD2 matching 8 bases. CDR3 size: 14 residues. Germline CDR1 LNHDA, CDR2 SQIVND (reference sequence). V lost 11 bases to trimming and J lost 2 bases; unmatched junction nucleotides: 8. This chain's CDR3 is CACEAGGTYNEQFF. The CDR3 DNA follows: TGTGCCTGTGAGGCGGGGGGCACCTACAATGAGCAGTTCTTC.

The V and J genes are TRBV6-5 and TRBJ1-1; D unclear. V was shortened by 2 bases and J by 5 bases, with 9 bases between the two germline ends. Per germline, CDR1 MNHEY and CDR2 SVGAGI. The CDR3 is made up of 13 amino acids. The DNA of the CDR3 is TGTGCCAGCAGTTACGACTCGAGGACTGAAGCTTTCTTT. Amino acids: CASSYDSRTEAFF.

This clone was observed a few times. In DNA form, the CDR3 reads TGTGCCAGCAGTTACTCACGTACAGGCGGCACTGAAGCTTTCTTT. This sequence encodes CASSYSRTGGTEAFF. The chain uses TRBV6-5 and TRBJ1-1, with D perhaps matching TRBD1 (5 bases). The CDR3 length is 15 residues. The V end was cut by 0 bases, the J end by 4 bases, with 12 bases between. Germline CDR1 and CDR2: MNHEY and SVGAGI.

The chain carries TRBV7-3 and TRBJ2-5, with D perhaps TRBD2 (7 bases). The CDR3 has 17 residues. Looked up from germline, CDR1 is SGHTA and CDR2 is FQGTGA. V dropped 1 base and J dropped 5 bases, with 20 bases sitting between them. CDR3 bases: TGTGCCAGCAGCTTAAGTGCCTGGGCGGGGGCCCCGGAGACCCAGTACTTC. Encoded protein: CASSLSAWAGAPETQYF. Together with reference TRBV7-3 and TRBJ2-5, the CDR3 gives the full variable domain: GAGVSQTPSNKVTEKGKYVELRCDPISGHTALYWYRQSLGQGPEFLIYFQGTGAADDSGLPNDRFFAVRPEGSVSTLKIQRTERGDSAVYLCASSLSAWAGAPETQYFGPGTRLLVL.

The J gene is TRBJ2-5, the V gene TRBV4-2; 7 bases are shared with TRBD2. The CDR3 sequence is 19 residues long. Trimming took 0 bases from V and 5 from J; bases not matched to a gene: 18. CDR1 and CDR2 from the germline V gene are LGHNA and YNFKEQ. CDR3 coding DNA: TGTGCCAGCAGCCAAGAAACCCTCGCGGAAGACGGGGGGTTGGAGACCCAGTACTTC. This sequence encodes CASSQETLAEDGGLETQYF.

This chain joins TRBV7-2 and TRBJ2-5; D remains unclear. V was shortened by 3 bases and J by 7 bases, with 9 bases between the two germline ends. The CDR3 sequence is 12 residues long. Germline V gene lookup returns CDR1 SGHTA and CDR2 FQGNSA. CDR3 DNA: TGTGCCAGCAGCTTCAACGAGGCGACCCAGTACTTC. Translated, it gives CASSFNEATQYF.

The chain couples TRBV6-6 to TRBJ2-7; TRBD1 is a possible D gene (5 bases). The germline gives CDR1 MNHNY, CDR2 SVGAGI (reference sequence). The CDR3 consists of 13 residues. The V end was cut by 2 bases, the J end by 1 base, with 6 bases between. This chain's CDR3 is CASSYGQSYEQYF. In DNA, the CDR3 is TGTGCCAGCAGTTACGGACAATCCTACGAGCAGTACTTC.

The J gene is TRBJ2-3, the V gene TRBV2; 7 positions agree with TRBD2. Germline trimming cut 6 bases from V and 6 bases from J; bases unmatched to any gene: 3. The CDR3 runs to 12 residues. The germline V gene encodes CDR1 SNHLY and CDR2 FYNNEI. CDR3 DNA: TGTGCCAGCAGCGGGCGGGGGGATACGCAGTATTTT. It specifies CASSGRGDTQYF.

This clone has only one observation. V usage is TRBV28 and J usage is TRBJ2-2; a weak D match, TRBD1 (5 bases). This CDR3 is 15 amino acids long. Germline CDR1 MDHEN, CDR2 SYDVKM. The V and J ends lost 5 bases and 1 base respectively, with 11 bases between them. The DNA of the CDR3 is TGTGCCAGCAGTGGTTTAACAGGGAACACCGGGGAGCTGTTTTTT. Its protein product is CASSGLTGNTGELFF.